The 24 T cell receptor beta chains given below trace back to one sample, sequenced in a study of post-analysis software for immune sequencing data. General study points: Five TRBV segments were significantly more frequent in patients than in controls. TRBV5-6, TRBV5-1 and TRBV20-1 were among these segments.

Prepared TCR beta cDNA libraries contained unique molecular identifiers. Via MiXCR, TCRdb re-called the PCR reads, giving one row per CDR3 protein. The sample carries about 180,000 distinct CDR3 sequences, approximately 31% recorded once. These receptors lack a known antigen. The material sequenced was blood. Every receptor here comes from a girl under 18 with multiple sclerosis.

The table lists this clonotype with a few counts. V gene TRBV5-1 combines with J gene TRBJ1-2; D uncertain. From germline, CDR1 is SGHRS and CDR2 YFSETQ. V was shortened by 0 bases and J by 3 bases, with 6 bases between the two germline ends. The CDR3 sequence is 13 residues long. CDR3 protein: CASSLEWDYGYTF. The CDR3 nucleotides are TGCGCCAGCAGCTTGGAGTGGGACTATGGCTACACCTTC.

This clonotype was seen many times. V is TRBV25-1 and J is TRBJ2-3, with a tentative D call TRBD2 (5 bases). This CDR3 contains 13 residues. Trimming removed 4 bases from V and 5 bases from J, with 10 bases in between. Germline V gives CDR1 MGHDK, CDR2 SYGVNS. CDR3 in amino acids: CASSGELGDTQYF. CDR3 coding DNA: TGTGCCAGCAGTGGGGAGCTCGGAGATACGCAGTATTTT.

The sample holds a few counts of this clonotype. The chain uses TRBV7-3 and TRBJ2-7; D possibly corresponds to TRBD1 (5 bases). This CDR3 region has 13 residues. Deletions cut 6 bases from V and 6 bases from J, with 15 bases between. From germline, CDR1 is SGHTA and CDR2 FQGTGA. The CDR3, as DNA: TGTGCCAGCAGTTCACTGGCCCAGGGCGAGCAGTACTTC. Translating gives CASSSLAQGEQYF.

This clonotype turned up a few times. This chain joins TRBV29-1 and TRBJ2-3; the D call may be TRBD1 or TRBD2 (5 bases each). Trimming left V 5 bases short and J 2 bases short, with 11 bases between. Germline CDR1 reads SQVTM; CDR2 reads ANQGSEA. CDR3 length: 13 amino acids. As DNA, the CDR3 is TGCAGCGTTCGAGGGGTTGCCACAGATACGCAGTATTTT. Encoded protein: CSVRGVATDTQYF.

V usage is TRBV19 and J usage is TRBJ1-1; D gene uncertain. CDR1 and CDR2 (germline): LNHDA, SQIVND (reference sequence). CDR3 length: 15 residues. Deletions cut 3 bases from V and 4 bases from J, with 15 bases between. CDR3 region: CASSMKRSAGTEAFF. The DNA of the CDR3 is TGTGCCAGTAGTATGAAAAGGTCGGCGGGCACTGAAGCTTTCTTT.

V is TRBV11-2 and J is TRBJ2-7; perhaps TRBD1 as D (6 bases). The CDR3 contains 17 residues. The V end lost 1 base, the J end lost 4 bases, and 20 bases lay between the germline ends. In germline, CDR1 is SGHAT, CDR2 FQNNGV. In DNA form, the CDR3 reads TGTGCCAGCAGCTTAGGGCACACAGGGTACCACCTTTACGAGCAGTACTTC. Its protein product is CASSLGHTGYHLYEQYF.

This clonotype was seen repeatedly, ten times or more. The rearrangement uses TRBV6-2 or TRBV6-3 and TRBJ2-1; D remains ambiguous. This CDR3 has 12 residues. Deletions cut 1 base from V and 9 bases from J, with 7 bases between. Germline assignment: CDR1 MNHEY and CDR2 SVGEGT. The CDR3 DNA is TGTGCCAGCAGTTACTGGGGAACTGAGCAGTTCTTC. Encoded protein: CASSYWGTEQFF.

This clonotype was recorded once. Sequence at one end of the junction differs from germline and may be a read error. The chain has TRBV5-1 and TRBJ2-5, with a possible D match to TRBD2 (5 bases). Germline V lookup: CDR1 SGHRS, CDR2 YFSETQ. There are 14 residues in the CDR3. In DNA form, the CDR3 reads TGCGCCAGCAGCTTGGTGAACGGGGAAGAGAGCCAGTACTTC. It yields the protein CASSLVNGEESQYF.

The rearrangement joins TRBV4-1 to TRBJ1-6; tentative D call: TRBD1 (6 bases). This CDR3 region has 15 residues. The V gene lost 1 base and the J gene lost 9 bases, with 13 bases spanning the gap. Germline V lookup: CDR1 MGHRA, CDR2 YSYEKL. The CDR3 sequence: CASSQVEGGVSPLHF. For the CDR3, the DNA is TGCGCCAGCAGCCAAGTGGAAGGGGGGGTTTCACCCCTCCACTTT.

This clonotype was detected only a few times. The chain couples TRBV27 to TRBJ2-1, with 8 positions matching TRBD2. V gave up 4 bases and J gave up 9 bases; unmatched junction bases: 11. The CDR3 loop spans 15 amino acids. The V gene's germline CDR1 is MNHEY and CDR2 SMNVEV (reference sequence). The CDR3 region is CASSYSGLGQFEQFF. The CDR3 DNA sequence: TGTGCCAGCAGTTATTCGGGACTAGGACAATTTGAGCAGTTCTTC.

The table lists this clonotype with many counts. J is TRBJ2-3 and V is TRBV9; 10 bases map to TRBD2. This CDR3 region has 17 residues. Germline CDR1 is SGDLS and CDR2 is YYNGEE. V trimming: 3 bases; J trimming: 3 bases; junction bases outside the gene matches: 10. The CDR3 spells CASSDHPSSGSTDTQYF. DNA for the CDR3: TGTGCCAGCAGCGACCACCCTTCTAGCGGGAGTACAGATACGCAGTATTTT.

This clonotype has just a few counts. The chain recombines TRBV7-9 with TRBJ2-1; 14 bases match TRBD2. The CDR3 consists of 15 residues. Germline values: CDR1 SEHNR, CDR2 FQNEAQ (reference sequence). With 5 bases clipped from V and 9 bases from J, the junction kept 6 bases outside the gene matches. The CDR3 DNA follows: TGTGCCAGCAGCGAACGACTAGCGGGAGGGACTGAGCAGTTCTTC. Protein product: CASSERLAGGTEQFF.

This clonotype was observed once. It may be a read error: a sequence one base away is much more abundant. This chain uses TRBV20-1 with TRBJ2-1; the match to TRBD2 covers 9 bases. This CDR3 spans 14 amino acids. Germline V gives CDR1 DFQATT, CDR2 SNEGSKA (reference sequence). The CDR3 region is CGARRLADPNEQFF. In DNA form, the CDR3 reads TGCGGTGCTAGGCGACTAGCGGACCCCAATGAGCAGTTCTTC.

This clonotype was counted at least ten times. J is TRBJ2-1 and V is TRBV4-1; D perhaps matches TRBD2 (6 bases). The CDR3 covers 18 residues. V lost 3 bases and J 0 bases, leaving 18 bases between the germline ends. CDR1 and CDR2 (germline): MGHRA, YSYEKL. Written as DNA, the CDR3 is TGCGCCAGCAGCCACATGGGACTCCAATTCGGCTCCTACAATGAGCAGTTCTTC. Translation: CASSHMGLQFGSYNEQFF.

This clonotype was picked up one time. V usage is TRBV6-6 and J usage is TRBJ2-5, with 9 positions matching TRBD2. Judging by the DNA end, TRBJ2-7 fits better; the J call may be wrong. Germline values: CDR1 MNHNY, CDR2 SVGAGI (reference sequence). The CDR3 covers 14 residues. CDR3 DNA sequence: TGTGCCAGCAGTTCAAGCGGGGGGCTCTACGAGCAGTACTTC. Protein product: CASSSSGGLYEQYF.

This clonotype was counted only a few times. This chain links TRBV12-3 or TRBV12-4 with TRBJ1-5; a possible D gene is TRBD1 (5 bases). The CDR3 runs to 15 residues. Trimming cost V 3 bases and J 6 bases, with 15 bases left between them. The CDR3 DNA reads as TGTGCCAGCAGTTTGGTCCCCGGGGGTAGTCAGCCCCAGCATTTT. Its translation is CASSLVPGGSQPQHF.

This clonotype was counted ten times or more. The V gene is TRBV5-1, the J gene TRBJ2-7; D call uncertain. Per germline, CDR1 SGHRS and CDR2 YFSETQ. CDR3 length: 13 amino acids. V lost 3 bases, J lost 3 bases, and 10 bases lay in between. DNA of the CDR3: TGCGCCAGCAGCTCTGGAAGAAACTACGAGCAGTACTTC. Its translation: CASSSGRNYEQYF.

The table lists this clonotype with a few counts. The CDR3 DNA is TGCGCCAGCAGCTCTGGATTCTCCTCACCCATCTATGGCTACACCTTC. It encodes CASSSGFSSPIYGYTF. The rearrangement joins TRBV5-1 to TRBJ1-2, with no clear D. Trimming took off 3 bases at V and 4 bases at J, with 19 bases between the two ends. The CDR3 loop spans 16 amino acids. Germline CDR1 reads SGHRS; CDR2 reads YFSETQ. The entire variable domain, with the rest obtained from reference TRBV5-1 and TRBJ1-2, is as follows: KAGVTQTPRYLIKTRGQQVTLSCSPISGHRSVSWYQQTPGQGLQFLFEYFSETQRNKGNFPGRFSGRQFSNSRSEMNVSTLELGDSALYLCASSSGFSSPIYGYTFGSGTRLTVV.

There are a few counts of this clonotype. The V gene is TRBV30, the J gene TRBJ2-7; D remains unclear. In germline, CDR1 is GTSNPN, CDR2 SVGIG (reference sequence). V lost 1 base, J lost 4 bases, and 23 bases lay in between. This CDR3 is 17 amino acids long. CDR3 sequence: CAWSATHKELWLYEQYF. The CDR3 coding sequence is TGTGCCTGGAGTGCAACCCATAAGGAGCTCTGGCTATACGAGCAGTACTTC. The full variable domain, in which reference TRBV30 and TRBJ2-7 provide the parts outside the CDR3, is SQTIHQWPATLVQPVGSPLSLECTVEGTSNPNLYWYRQAAGRGLQLLFYSVGIGQISSEVPQNLSASRPQDRQFILSSKKLLLSDSGFYLCAWSATHKELWLYEQYFGPGTRLTVT.

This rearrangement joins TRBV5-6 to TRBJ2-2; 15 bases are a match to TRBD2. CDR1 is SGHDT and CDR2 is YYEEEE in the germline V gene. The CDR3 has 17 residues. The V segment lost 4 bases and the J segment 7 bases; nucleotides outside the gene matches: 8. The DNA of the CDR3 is TGTGCCAGCAGCGGTGGGACTAGCGGGAGGATGTACGGGGAGCTGTTTTTT. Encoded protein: CASSGGTSGRMYGELFF.

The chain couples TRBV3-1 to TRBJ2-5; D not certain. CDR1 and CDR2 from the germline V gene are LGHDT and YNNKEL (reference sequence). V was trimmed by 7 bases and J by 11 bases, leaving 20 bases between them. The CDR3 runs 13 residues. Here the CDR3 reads CASTPRLGLEQYF. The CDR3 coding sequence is TGTGCCAGCACCCCCCGACTGGGCCTAGAGCAGTACTTC.

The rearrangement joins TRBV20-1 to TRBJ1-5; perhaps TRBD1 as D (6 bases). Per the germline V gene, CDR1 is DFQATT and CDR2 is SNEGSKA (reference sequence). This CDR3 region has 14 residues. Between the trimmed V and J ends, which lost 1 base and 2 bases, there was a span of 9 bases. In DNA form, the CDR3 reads TGCAGTGCTAGAGGGGGACATGGCAATCAGCCCCAGCATTTT. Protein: CSARGGHGNQPQHF.

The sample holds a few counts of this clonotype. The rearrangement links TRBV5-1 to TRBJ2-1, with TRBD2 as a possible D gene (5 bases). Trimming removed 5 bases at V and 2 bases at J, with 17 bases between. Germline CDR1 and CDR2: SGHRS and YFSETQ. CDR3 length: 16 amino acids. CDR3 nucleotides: TGCGCCAGCAGGCCGGGTGCCGGGGATACCTACAATGAGCAGTTCTTC. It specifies CASRPGAGDTYNEQFF.

CDR3 nucleotides: TGTGCCAGCAGTTTTAGTTTCGAGCGCTATGGCTACACCTTC. Translation gives CASSFSFERYGYTF. The chain recombines TRBV28 with TRBJ1-2; D is unclear. Germline V gives CDR1 MDHEN, CDR2 SYDVKM. Trimming removed 3 bases from V and 4 bases from J, with 12 bases in between. This CDR3 contains 14 residues.